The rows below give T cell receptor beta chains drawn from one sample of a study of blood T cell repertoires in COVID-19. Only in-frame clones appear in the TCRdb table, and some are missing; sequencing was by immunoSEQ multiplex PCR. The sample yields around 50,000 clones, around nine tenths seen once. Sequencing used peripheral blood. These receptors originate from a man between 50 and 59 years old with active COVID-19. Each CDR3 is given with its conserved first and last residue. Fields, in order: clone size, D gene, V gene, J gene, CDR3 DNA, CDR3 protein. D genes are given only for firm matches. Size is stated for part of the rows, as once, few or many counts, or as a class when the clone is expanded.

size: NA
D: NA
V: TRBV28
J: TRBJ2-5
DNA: TGTGCCAGCAGAACCACACAGGGCCGAAGAGAGACCCAGTACTTC
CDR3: CASRTTQGRRETQYF

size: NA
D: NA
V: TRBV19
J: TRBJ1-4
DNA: TGTGCCAGTAGTATCGGAACAGGACCTGAAAAACTGTTTTTT
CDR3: CASSIGTGPEKLFF

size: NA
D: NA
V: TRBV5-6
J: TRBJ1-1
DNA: TGTGCCAGCAGCTCCTGGGGCGGGGTGAACACTGAAGCTTTCTTT
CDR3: CASSSWGGVNTEAFF

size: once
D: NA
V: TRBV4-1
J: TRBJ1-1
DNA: TGCGCCAGCAGCAGGGGACTGATGAACACTGAAGCTTTCTTT
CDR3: CASSRGLMNTEAFF

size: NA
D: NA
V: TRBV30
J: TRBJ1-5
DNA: TGTGCCTGGAGTCCCAGGGACAATCAGCCCCAGCATTTT
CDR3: CAWSPRDNQPQHF

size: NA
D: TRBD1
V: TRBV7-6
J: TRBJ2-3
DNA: TGTGCCAGCAGCTTAGAACCGTGGACAGGGGAGACCACAGATACGCAGTATTTT
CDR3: CASSLEPWTGETTDTQYF

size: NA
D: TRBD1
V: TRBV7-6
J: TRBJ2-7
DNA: TGTGCCAGCAGCCCCGGGACAGGGGGCGCGGGCCACGAGCAGTACTTC
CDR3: CASSPGTGGAGHEQYF

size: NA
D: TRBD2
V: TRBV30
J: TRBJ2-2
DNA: TGTGCCCGCAGTGGGCTAGCGGGTGTGGCCGGGGAGCTGTTTTTT
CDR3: CARSGLAGVAGELFF

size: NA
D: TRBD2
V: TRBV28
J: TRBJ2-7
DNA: TGTGCCAGCAGTTCTTTAGGAGGACTAGCGGGGGCCCCCTACGAGCAGTACTTC
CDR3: CASSSLGGLAGAPYEQYF

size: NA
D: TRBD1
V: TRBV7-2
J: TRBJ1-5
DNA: TGTGCCAGCGGGAGGACAGGGGGGAATCAGCCCCAGCATTTT
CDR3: CASGRTGGNQPQHF

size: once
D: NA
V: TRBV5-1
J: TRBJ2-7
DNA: TGCGCCAGCAGCTTGGAAGCGGTCTCCTACGAGCAGTACTTC
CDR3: CASSLEAVSYEQYF

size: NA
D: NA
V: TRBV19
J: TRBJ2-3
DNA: TGTGCCAGTAGTGCGCCAGGACTAACTTCTAGCACAGATACGCAGTATTTT
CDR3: CASSAPGLTSSTDTQYF

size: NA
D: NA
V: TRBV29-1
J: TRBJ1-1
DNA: TGCAGCGTTGAAGATCTCATGGAGGGCGAAGCTTTCTTT
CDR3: CSVEDLMEGEAFF

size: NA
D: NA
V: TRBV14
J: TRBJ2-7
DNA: TGTGCCAGCAGCCAAGAGCTACTAGTTGGCGAGCAGTACTTC
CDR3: CASSQELLVGEQYF

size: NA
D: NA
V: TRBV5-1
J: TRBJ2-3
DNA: TGCGCCAGCAGCTTGGGGAGGCCGGGGATCGATACGCAGTATTTT
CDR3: CASSLGRPGIDTQYF

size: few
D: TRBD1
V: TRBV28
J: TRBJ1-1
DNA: TGTGCCAGCAGTGAAGGACAGGAGAACACTGAAGCTTTCTTT
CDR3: CASSEGQENTEAFF

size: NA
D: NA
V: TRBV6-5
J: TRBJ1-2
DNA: TGTGCCAGCAGCAGGGGTCATACCTATGGCTACACCTTC
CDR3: CASSRGHTYGYTF

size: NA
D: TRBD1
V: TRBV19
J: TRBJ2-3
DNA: TGTGCCAGTAGTCGGACAGGGAAAACAGATACGCAGTATTTT
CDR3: CASSRTGKTDTQYF

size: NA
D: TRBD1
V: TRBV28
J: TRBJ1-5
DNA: TGTGCCAGCAGAAATAGCCCGGGACAGGGGAACAATCAGCCCCAGCATTTT
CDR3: CASRNSPGQGNNQPQHF

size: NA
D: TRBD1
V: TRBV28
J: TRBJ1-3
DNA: TGTGCCAGCAGTGAGATTTCCAGGGGGCAAATCTCTGGAAACACCATATATTTT
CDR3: CASSEISRGQISGNTIYF

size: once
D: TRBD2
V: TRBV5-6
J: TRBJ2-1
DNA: TGTGCCAGCAGCTTGGTGCGGGAGTTCTACAATGAGCAGTTCTTC
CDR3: CASSLVREFYNEQFF

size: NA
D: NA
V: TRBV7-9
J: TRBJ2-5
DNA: TGTGCCAGCACCCCGGCAGCCGAGAGGGTAGAGACCCAGTACTTC
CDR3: CASTPAAERVETQYF

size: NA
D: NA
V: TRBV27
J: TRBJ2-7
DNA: TGTGCCAGCAGTTTAAAGTGGACTAACTCCTACGAGCAGTACTTC
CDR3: CASSLKWTNSYEQYF

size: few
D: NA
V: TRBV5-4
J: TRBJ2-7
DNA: TGTGCCAGCAGCCCCTCGTCGGGATCCTACGAGCAGTACTTC
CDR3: CASSPSSGSYEQYF

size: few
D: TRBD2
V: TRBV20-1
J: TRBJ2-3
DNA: TGCAGTACTGGTGGGACTAGCGGTGGCACAGATACGCAGTATTTT
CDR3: CSTGGTSGGTDTQYF

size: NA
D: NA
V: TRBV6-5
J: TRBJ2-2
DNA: TGTGCCAGCCGCCAGTCCAACACCGGGGAGCTGTTTTTT
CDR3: CASRQSNTGELFF

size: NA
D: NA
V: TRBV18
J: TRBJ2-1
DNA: TGTGCCAGCTCACCGCAGCTAGAGATCTCTGGGAGCGTGCAGTTCTTC
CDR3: CASSPQLEISGSVQFF

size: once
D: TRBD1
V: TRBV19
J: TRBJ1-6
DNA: TGTGCCAGTAGTATCTTGGGGACAGGGGACTCACCCCTCCACTTT
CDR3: CASSILGTGDSPLHF

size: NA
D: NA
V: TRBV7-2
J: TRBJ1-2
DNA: TGTGCCAGCAGCTCTGGAGTGGGCTATGGCTACACCTTC
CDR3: CASSSGVGYGYTF

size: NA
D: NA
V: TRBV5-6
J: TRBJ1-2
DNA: TGTGCCAGCAGCTTGGTCAGGGATGATGGCTACACCTTC
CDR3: CASSLVRDDGYTF

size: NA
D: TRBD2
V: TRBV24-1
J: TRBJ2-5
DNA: TGTGCCACCAGTAGACTGACTAGCGGACAAGAGACCCAGTACTTC
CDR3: CATSRLTSGQETQYF

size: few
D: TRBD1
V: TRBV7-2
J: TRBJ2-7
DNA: TGTGCCAGCAGCTCCCTAACAGGGGACGAGCAGTACTTC
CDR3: CASSSLTGDEQYF

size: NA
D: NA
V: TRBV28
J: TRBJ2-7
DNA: TGTGCCAGCAGTTCCTCCAGCTCCTACGAGCAGTACTTC
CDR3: CASSSSSSYEQYF

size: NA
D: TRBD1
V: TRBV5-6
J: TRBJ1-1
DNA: TGTGCCAGCAGCTTTGGGACAGGGGACGCTGAAGCTTTCTTT
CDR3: CASSFGTGDAEAFF

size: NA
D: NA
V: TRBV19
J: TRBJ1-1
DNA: TGTGCCAGTAGAACGGATCAGGGTTTTCCTGAAGCTTTCTTT
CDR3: CASRTDQGFPEAFF

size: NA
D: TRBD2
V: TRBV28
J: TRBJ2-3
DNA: TGTGCCAGCAGTTTGGGGACTGGACTAGCGGGAGGACTCGGCACAGATACGCAGTATTTT
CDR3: CASSLGTGLAGGLGTDTQYF

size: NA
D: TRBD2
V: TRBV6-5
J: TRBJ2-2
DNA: TGTGCCAGCACTCGGGGGGACACCGGGGAGCTGTTTTTT
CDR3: CASTRGDTGELFF

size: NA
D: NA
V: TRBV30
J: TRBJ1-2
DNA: TGTGCCTGGAGCTCCCAACCTAGGCTGGCTTATGGCTACACCTTC
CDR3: CAWSSQPRLAYGYTF

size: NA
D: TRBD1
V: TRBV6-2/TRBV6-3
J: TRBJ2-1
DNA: TGTGCCAGCAGTCCCACCGGGACAGGGGGCGGTTATGAGCAGTTCTTC
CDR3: CASSPTGTGGGYEQFF

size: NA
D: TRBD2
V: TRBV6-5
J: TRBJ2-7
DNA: TGTGCCAGCAGTACAAACGCGGGGGCCTACGAGCAGTACTTC
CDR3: CASSTNAGAYEQYF

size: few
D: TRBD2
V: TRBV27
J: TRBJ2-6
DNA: TGTGCCAGCATCTCAGCGGGAGCTGGGGCCAACGTCCTGACTTTC
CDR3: CASISAGAGANVLTF

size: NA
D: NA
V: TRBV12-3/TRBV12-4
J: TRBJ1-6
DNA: TGTGCCAGCAGCTTTGGGGCTGATTCACCCCTCCACTTT
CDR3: CASSFGADSPLHF

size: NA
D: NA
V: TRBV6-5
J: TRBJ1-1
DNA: TGTGCCAGCAGTTACTCGGTCACGGTGAGGGACACTGAAGCTTTCTTT
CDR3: CASSYSVTVRDTEAFF

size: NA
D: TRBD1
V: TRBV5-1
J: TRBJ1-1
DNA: TGCGCCAGCAGCATCAGACAGGGAGAGGCGCGCACTGAAGCTTTCTTT
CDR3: CASSIRQGEARTEAFF

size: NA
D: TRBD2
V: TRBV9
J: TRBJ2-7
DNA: TGTGCCAGCAGCGTAGGTATGGGGGGCGGCGGGAGGGCCGTATACGAGCAGTACTTC
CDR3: CASSVGMGGGGRAVYEQYF

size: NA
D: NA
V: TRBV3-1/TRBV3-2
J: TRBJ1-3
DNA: TGTGCCAGCAGCCGGGGGGGAACAGAGGTAACTGGAAACACCATATATTTT
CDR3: CASSRGGTEVTGNTIYF

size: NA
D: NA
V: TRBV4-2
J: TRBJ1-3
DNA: TGTGCCAGCAGCCAAGCTGTAAACCAGGGGTCTGGAAACACCATATATTTT
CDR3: CASSQAVNQGSGNTIYF

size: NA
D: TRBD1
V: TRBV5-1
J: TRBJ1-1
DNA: TGCGCCAGCAGCTTGGAGGCAGGGGGCGGAAACACTGAAGCTTTCTTT
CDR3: CASSLEAGGGNTEAFF

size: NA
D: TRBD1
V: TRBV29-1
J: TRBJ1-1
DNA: TGCAGCGTTTCGGGGACAGGGTCTGACACTGAAGCTTTCTTT
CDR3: CSVSGTGSDTEAFF

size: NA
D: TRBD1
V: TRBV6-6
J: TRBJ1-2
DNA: TGTGCCAGCAGTCTTCACCGGGACAGGGTTTTCTATGGCTACACCTTC
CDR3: CASSLHRDRVFYGYTF

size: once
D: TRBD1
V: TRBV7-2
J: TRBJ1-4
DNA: TGTGCCAGCAGCGGGCGACAGGGGCGATGGGAAAAACTGTTTTTT
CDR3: CASSGRQGRWEKLFF

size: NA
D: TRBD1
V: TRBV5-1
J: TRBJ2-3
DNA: TGCGCCAGCAGCACTCACCCACGGGACAGGGGAGAAGATACGCAGTATTTT
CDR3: CASSTHPRDRGEDTQYF

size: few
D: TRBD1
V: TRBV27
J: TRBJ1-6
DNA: TGTGCCAGCAGTTTAAAAGACAGGGCGGTCAGGTCACCCCTCCACTTT
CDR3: CASSLKDRAVRSPLHF